These 8 T cell receptor beta chains were all obtained from the same sample, sequenced in a study of T-cell reconstitution after alpha-beta-depleted transplantation in children. Preparation of the TCRbeta library involved a method that used unique molecular identifiers. MiXCR, run by TCRdb on the PCR reads, gives a single entry per CDR3 protein. Here the sample spans about 610,000 distinct CDR3 sequences, roughly a tenth being singletons. This sample comprised PBMCs from the stem cell graft donor, obtained from the stem cell graft. The receptor source for this set is a human donor who donated a stem cell graft to a child with acute myeloid leukemia.

This clonotype was seen many times. J is TRBJ2-1 and V is TRBV30; a possible D gene is TRBD2 (5 bases). In germline, CDR1 is GTSNPN, CDR2 SVGIG (reference sequence). This CDR3 is 12 amino acids long. V gave up 2 bases and J gave up 5 bases, with 7 bases separating them. The CDR3 region is CAWSWTHNEQFF. CDR3 DNA sequence: TGTGCCTGGAGTTGGACTCACAATGAGCAGTTCTTC.

This clonotype was picked up many times. The chain joins TRBV12-3 or TRBV12-4 to TRBJ2-1; 8 positions match TRBD2. Trimming removed 6 bases from V and 5 bases from J; junction bases left unmatched: 6. CDR3 size: 14 residues. The CDR3 protein is CASRERETHNEQFF. DNA for the CDR3: TGTGCCAGCAGAGAGCGGGAGACCCACAATGAGCAGTTCTTC.

The chain combines TRBV7-9 with TRBJ2-7, with TRBD1 identical over 8 bases. This CDR3 has 15 residues. The ends lost 4 bases at V and 2 bases at J; junction bases unmatched: 7. The germline V gene has CDR1 SEHNR and CDR2 FQNEAQ (reference sequence). CDR3 amino acids: CASSSKQGGTYEQYF. CDR3 nucleotide sequence: TGTGCCAGCAGCTCCAAACAGGGGGGCACCTACGAGCAGTACTTC.

This clonotype was counted only a few times. The chain recombines TRBV7-8 with TRBJ1-5, with 8 bases aligning to TRBD1. V was pared by 1 base and J by 4 bases, with 12 bases of the junction left unmatched. The length of the CDR3 is 18 residues. Germline CDR1 is SGHVS and CDR2 is FQNEAQ. CDR3 sequence: CASSLGRRDRSSNQPQHF. The DNA of the CDR3 is TGTGCCAGCAGCTTAGGGCGGAGGGACAGGTCTTCTAATCAGCCCCAGCATTTT. Complete variable domain (other parts from reference TRBV7-8 and TRBJ1-5): GAGVSQSPRYKVAKRGQDVALRCDPISGHVSLFWYQQALGQGPEFLTYFQNEAQLDKSGLPSDRFFAERPEGSVSTLKIQRTQQEDSAVYLCASSLGRRDRSSNQPQHFGDGTRLSIL.

This clonotype was observed a few times. The CDR3: CASTPGTANTEAFF. The CDR3 bases are TGTGCCAGCACTCCCGGGACAGCGAACACTGAAGCTTTCTTT. The chain links TRBV6-5 to TRBJ1-1; 7 nucleotides line up with TRBD1. The CDR3 consists of 14 residues. Trimming cost V 7 bases and J 1 base; bases outside gene matches: 6. Germline CDR1 reads MNHEY; CDR2 reads SVGAGI.

The sample holds many counts of this clonotype. The V call is TRBV29-1, the J call TRBJ2-7; possible D gene TRBD1, 6 bases. From germline, CDR1 is SQVTM and CDR2 ANQGSEA. With 7 bases removed from V and 0 bases from J, the gap between germline ends came to 16 bases. This CDR3 is 14 amino acids long. The CDR3 DNA reads as TGCAGCGCCCTGAACAGGGCGAGCTCCTACGAGCAGTACTTC. It yields the protein CSALNRASSYEQYF.

This clonotype was seen more than once but under ten times. The chain employs TRBV11-2 and TRBJ2-5; D uncertain. The germline V gene has CDR1 SGHAT and CDR2 FQNNGV. CDR3 size: 16 residues. The ends were cut back, 2 bases at V and 1 base at J, with 14 bases in the middle. CDR3 in amino acids: CASSLTRVRPQETQYF. CDR3 bases: TGTGCCAGCAGCTTAACGCGAGTCCGCCCCCAAGAGACCCAGTACTTC.

This chain connects TRBV2 to TRBJ2-2, with 12 nucleotides matching TRBD2. This CDR3 has 16 amino acids. Germline V CDR1 and CDR2: SNHLY, FYNNEI. The V segment lost 4 bases and the J segment 6 bases; nucleotides outside the gene matches: 6. CDR3 sequence: CASSGLTSGSPGELFF. The CDR3 DNA reads as TGTGCCAGCAGTGGGCTGACTAGCGGGAGCCCCGGGGAGCTGTTTTTT.